Listed below are T cell receptor beta chains from one sample, sequenced in a study. MiXCR, applied by TCRdb to the RT-PCR reads, yields one record per CDR3 protein. The sample has more than 600,000 distinct CDR3 sequences; 14% are singletons. The sample comprised memory CD4+ T cells from blood. These receptor sequences come from a female donor in good health, serving as a healthy control. CDR3s include the opening cysteine and the closing phenylalanine or tryptophan. Each record gives: J gene, D gene, V gene, clone size, CDR3 protein, CDR3 DNA. D genes are given only for firm matches. Where a row states a size, it is once, few, many or the class of an expanded clone; other rows omit it.

J: TRBJ1-5
D: NA
V: TRBV15
size: few
CDR3: CATSRTGGSGNQPQHF
DNA: TGTGCCACCAGCCGAACGGGGGGCTCGGGCAATCAGCCCCAGCATTTT

J: TRBJ1-1
D: TRBD1
V: TRBV7-3
size: NA
CDR3: CASSHSRDREAFF
DNA: TGTGCCAGCAGCCACTCCAGGGACAGGGAAGCTTTCTTT

J: TRBJ2-7
D: TRBD2
V: TRBV7-8
size: few
CDR3: CASSYPGGSGNEQYF
DNA: TGTGCCAGCAGCTACCCGGGGGGGTCGGGGAACGAGCAGTACTTC

J: TRBJ2-3
D: NA
V: TRBV7-8
size: many
CDR3: CASSLTPRQKSADTQYF
DNA: TGTGCCAGCAGCTTAACCCCGAGACAAAAATCGGCAGATACGCAGTATTTT

J: TRBJ2-2
D: TRBD1
V: TRBV29-1
size: NA
CDR3: CSVSGIGDRQNTGELFF
DNA: TGCAGCGTTAGTGGGATTGGGGACAGGCAGAACACCGGGGAGCTGTTTTTT

J: TRBJ2-2
D: NA
V: TRBV7-7
size: NA
CDR3: CASSPLSGGFDTGELFF
DNA: TGTGCCAGCAGCCCACTAAGTGGGGGATTTGACACCGGGGAGCTGTTTTTT

J: TRBJ2-1
D: TRBD2
V: TRBV7-2
size: many
CDR3: CASSLVTSGTYNEQFF
DNA: TGTGCCAGCAGCTTAGTAACTAGCGGGACCTACAATGAGCAGTTCTTC

J: TRBJ2-5
D: NA
V: TRBV20-1
size: many
CDR3: CSAVQRVQWETQYF
DNA: TGCAGTGCTGTCCAACGGGTCCAGTGGGAGACCCAGTACTTC

J: TRBJ2-3
D: NA
V: TRBV3-1
size: NA
CDR3: CASSPDTNTQYF
DNA: TGTGCCAGCAGCCCGGACACCAATACGCAGTATTTT

J: TRBJ2-7
D: NA
V: TRBV3-1
size: NA
CDR3: CASSRTQLYEQYF
DNA: TGTGCCAGCAGCCGTACCCAACTCTACGAGCAGTACTTC

J: TRBJ2-2
D: NA
V: TRBV30
size: few
CDR3: CAWSSGNTGELFF
DNA: TGTGCCTGGAGCTCGGGGAACACCGGGGAGCTGTTTTTT